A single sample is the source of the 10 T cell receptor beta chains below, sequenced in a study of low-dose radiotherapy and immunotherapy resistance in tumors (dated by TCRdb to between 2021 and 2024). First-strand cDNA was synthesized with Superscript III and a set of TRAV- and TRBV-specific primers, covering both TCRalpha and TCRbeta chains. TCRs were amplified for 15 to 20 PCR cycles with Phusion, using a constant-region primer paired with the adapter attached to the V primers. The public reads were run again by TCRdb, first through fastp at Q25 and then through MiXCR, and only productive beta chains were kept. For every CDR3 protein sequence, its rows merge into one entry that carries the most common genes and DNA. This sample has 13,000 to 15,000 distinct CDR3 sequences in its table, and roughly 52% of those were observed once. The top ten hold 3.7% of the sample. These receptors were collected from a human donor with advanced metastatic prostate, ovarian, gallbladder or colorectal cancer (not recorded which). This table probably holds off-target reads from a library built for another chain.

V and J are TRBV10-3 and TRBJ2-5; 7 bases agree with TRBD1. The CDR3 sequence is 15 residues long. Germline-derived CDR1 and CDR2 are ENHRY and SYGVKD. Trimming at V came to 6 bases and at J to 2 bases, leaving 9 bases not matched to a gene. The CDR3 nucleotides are TGTGCCATCAGACCGGGACAGATTCAACAAGAGACCCAGTACTTC. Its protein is CAIRPGQIQQETQYF.

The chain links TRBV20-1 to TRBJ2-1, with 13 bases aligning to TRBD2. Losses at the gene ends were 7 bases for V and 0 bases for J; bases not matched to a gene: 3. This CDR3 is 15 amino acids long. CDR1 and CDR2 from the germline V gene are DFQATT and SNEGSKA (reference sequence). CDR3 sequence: CSDRTSGSSYNEQFF. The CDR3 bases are TGCAGTGACAGGACTAGCGGGAGCTCCTACAATGAGCAGTTCTTC.

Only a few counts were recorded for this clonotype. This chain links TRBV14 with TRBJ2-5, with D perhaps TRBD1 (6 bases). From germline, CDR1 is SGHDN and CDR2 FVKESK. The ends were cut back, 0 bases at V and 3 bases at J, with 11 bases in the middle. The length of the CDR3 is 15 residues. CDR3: CASSQDEGGKETQYF. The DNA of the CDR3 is TGTGCCAGCAGCCAAGATGAAGGGGGTAAAGAGACCCAGTACTTC. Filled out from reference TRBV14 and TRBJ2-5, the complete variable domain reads EAGVTQFPSHSVIEKGQTVTLRCDPISGHDNLYWYRRVMGKEIKFLLHFVKESKQDESGMPNNRFLAERTGGTYSTLKVQPAELEDSGVYFCASSQDEGGKETQYFGPGTRLLVL.

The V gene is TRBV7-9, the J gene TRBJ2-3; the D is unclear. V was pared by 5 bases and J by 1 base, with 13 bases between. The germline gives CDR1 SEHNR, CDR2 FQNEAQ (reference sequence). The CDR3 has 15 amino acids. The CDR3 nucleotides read TGTGCCAGCAGCCTACTCCTCGGAGGCACAGATACGCAGTATTTT. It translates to CASSLLLGGTDTQYF.

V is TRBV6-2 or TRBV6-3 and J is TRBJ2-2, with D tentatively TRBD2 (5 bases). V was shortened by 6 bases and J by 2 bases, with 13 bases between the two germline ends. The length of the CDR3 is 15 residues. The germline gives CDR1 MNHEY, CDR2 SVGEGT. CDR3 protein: CASRDRRPNTGELFF. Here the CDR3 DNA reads TGTGCCAGCAGGGATCGGAGGCCCAACACCGGGGAGCTGTTTTTT.

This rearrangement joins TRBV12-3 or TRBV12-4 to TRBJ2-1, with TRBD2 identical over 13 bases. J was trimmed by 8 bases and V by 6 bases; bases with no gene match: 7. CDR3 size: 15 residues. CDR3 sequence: CASSHWTSGGHEQFF. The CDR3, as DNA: TGTGCCAGCAGCCACTGGACTAGCGGGGGACATGAGCAGTTCTTC.

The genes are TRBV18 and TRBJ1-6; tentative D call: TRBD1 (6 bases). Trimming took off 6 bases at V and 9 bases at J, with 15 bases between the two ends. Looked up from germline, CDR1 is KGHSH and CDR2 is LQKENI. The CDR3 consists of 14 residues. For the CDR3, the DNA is TGTGCCAGCTCCCACAGGGACGGTGCTTCACCCCTCCACTTT. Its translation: CASSHRDGASPLHF.

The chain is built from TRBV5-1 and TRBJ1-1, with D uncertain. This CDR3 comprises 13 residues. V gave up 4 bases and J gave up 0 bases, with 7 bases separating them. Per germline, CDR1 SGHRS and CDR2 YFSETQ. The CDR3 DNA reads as TGCGCCAGCAGCGCGGGGATGAACACTGAAGCTTTCTTT. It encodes CASSAGMNTEAFF.

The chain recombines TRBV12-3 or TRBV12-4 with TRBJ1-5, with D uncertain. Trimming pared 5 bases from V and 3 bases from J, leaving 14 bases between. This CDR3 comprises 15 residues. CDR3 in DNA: TGTGCCAGCAGTCTATCTCAGGTGATCAATCAGCCCCAGCATTTT. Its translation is CASSLSQVINQPQHF.

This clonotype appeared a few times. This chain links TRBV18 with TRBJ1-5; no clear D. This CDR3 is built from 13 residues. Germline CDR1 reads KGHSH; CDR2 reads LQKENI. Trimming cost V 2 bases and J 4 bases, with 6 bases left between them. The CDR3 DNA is TGTGCCAGCTCACCAAGCCAGAATCAGCCCCAGCATTTT. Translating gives CASSPSQNQPQHF.